This TCR beta chain stems from a study of T cells after yellow fever vaccination. About the research overall: Each low-cell-number fraction was prepared by means of SMART-Seq v4 Ultra Low Input. Study-wide results and caveats: Post-booster reappearance was seen for most primary-vaccination clones (just over 95% CD4, roughly 86% CD8).

This clonotype was detected only a few times. Antigen: not known. TCRdb used MiXCR to reprocess the 5' RACE reads, holding one entry per CDR3 protein. The sample lists 400,000 or so distinct CDR3 sequences, more than 9% occurring once. Per germline, CDR1 SGHRS and CDR2 YFSETQ. V lost 4 bases to trimming and J lost 1 base; unmatched junction nucleotides: 2. The CDR3 has 14 residues. The sample was PBMCs, taken on the day of the first yellow fever vaccination. The chain uses TRBV5-1 and TRBJ1-1, with TRBD1 identical over 9 bases. This TCR was recovered from a young man who received the YFV17D yellow fever vaccine. In nucleotides, the CDR3 is TGCGCCAGCAGCAAGGGACAGGGGAACACTGAAGCTTTCTTT. It specifies CASSKGQGNTEAFF.